These 18 T cell receptor beta chains originate from one sample sequenced in a study of vaccination effects on CD4 cells after COVID-19. Profiled with immunoSEQ multiplex PCR; TCRdb holds only in-frame clones, not every one. The sample lists about 22,000 clones; 72% were seen once. These receptors' antigens are unknown. With the ViraFEST assay, the study expanded antigen-specific CD4+ T cells using viral peptide pools, then sequenced them. CD4+ T cells were isolated after approximately 10 days of culture. Each participant was administered two doses of either the BNT162b2 or the mRNA-1273 vaccine. This specimen was CD4+ T cells from PBMCs cultured with HCoV-NL63 spike peptides, taken after COVID-19 vaccination. These receptors were obtained from a human donor who received a COVID-19 vaccine.

This sequence joins TRBV21-1 and TRBJ1-1. TRBV21-1 is a documented pseudogene. The CDR3 is 16 residues long. DNA of the CDR3: TGTGCCAGCAGCATTTACCCGGGAGAAATGAACACTGAAGCTTTCTTT. Translating it yields CASSIYPGEMNTEAFF.

The V gene is TRBV5-1, the J gene TRBJ1-6; perhaps TRBD1 as D (6 bases). There are 17 residues in the CDR3. Trimming left V 4 bases short and J 5 bases short, with 19 bases between. Per the germline V gene, CDR1 is SGHRS and CDR2 is YFSETQ. CDR3: CASSQRPQGPDNSPLHF. The CDR3 nucleotides are TGCGCCAGCAGCCAAAGACCCCAGGGGCCAGATAATTCACCCCTCCACTTT.

V usage is TRBV2 and J usage is TRBJ2-3; TRBD2 agrees at 9 bases. After removal of 4 bases from V and 3 bases from J, the junction contained 5 bases not matched to a gene. This CDR3 contains 15 residues. CDR1 SNHLY and CDR2 FYNNEI come from the germline V gene. The CDR3 protein is CASSGRSGSTDTQYF. The DNA of the CDR3 is TGTGCCAGCAGTGGCCGTAGCGGGAGTACAGATACGCAGTATTTT.

The chain joins TRBV27 to TRBJ2-6; D is perhaps TRBD2 (6 bases). Trimming cost V 1 base and J 2 bases, with 6 bases left between them. Germline CDR1 is MNHEY and CDR2 is SMNVEV (reference sequence). The CDR3 runs to 15 residues. The CDR3 here is CASSLWGAGANVLTF. Here the CDR3 DNA reads TGTGCCAGCAGTTTATGGGGGGCTGGGGCCAACGTCCTGACTTTC.

On this clone: This sample includes further DNA sequences coding for the same CDR3. The rearrangement joins TRBV19 to TRBJ2-3; no clear D gene. The CDR3 is 14 residues long. CDR1 is LNHDA, CDR2 SQIVND, per germline (reference sequence). V was cut by 3 bases and J by 2 bases, with 9 bases left in between. The CDR3 coding sequence is TGTGCCAGTAGTATCCTCAGAGCCACAGATACGCAGTATTTT. It specifies CASSILRATDTQYF.

This chain connects TRBV28 to TRBJ2-4, with D possibly being TRBD2 (5 bases). This CDR3 contains 15 residues. Germline V gives CDR1 MDHEN, CDR2 SYDVKM. V was cut by 2 bases and J by 3 bases, with 11 bases left in between. The CDR3: CASSLEGIGKNIQYF. The CDR3 nucleotides are TGTGCCAGCAGTTTAGAGGGAATAGGCAAAAACATTCAGTACTTC.

This clone was detected once. The rearrangement links TRBV2 to TRBJ2-7; maybe TRBD1 (6 bases). V dropped 3 bases and J dropped 0 bases, with 15 bases sitting between them. The CDR3 is 16 amino acids. Germline V gene data show CDR1 as SNHLY and CDR2 as FYNNEI. The CDR3 DNA reads TGTGCCAGCAGTGACCCCGGGGCGGACAGCTCCTACGAGCAGTACTTC. This gives the protein CASSDPGADSSYEQYF.

This clone was detected only once. This chain connects TRBV3-1 (or the pseudogene TRBV3-2) to TRBJ1-2; 8 nucleotides match TRBD1. The CDR3 has 13 amino acids. V gave up 6 bases and J gave up 7 bases; unmatched junction bases: 7. Germline CDR1 LGHDT, CDR2 YNNKEL (reference sequence). CDR3 loop: CASSHQGASGYTF. CDR3 DNA sequence: TGTGCCAGCAGTCATCAGGGGGCTAGTGGCTACACCTTC.

This clone was observed a few times. The genes are TRBV2 and TRBJ1-5; TRBD1 matches 9 bases. The CDR3 has 15 amino acids. V shed 7 bases and J 6 bases; nucleotides not matched to a gene: 10. Per germline, CDR1 SNHLY and CDR2 FYNNEI. The CDR3 DNA sequence: TGTGCCAGCACCCGGGACAGGGTTTTAGGTCAGCCCCAGCATTTT. The encoded protein is CASTRDRVLGQPQHF.

V usage is TRBV5-1 and J usage is TRBJ1-1; 11 positions match TRBD1. The CDR3 extends over 15 amino acids. J lost 6 bases, V lost 0 bases, and 4 bases had no gene match. CDR1 and CDR2 from the germline V gene are SGHRS and YFSETQ. CDR3 nucleotide sequence: TGCGCCAGCAGCTTGGCAGGGACAGGGGGACCTGAAGCTTTCTTT. Protein product: CASSLAGTGGPEAFF.

The CDR3 sequence: CASSLEVRSRTYPYNEQFF. In DNA form, the CDR3 reads TGCGCCAGCAGCTTGGAGGTACGCAGCCGGACCTACCCCTACAATGAGCAGTTCTTC. The genes are TRBV5-1 and TRBJ2-1; no clear D gene. The CDR3 is made up of 19 amino acids. Trimming pared 0 bases from V and 2 bases from J, leaving 21 bases between. Germline assignment: CDR1 SGHRS and CDR2 YFSETQ.

The CDR3 nucleotides are TGTGCCAGCAGCTTAGATATTAGCGGGAGCCCTCGGTTCTTC. Its translation: CASSLDISGSPRFF. This sequence joins TRBV11-2 and TRBJ2-1; 9 bases are a match to TRBD2. The CDR3 contains 14 residues. With V trimmed by 0 bases and J by 15 bases, 9 bases remained unmatched. Germline assignment: CDR1 SGHAT and CDR2 FQNNGV.

This chain connects TRBV7-9 to TRBJ2-7; perhaps TRBD2 as D (7 bases). Trimming took off 1 base at V and 3 bases at J, with 13 bases between the two ends. The CDR3 sequence is 15 residues long. Germline CDR1 and CDR2: SEHNR and FQNEAQ (reference sequence). The CDR3 is CASSLGGGIIYEQYF. The CDR3 DNA follows: TGTGCCAGCAGCTTAGGGGGGGGCATTATCTACGAGCAGTACTTC.

This chain uses TRBV10-1 with TRBJ2-1; maybe TRBD1 (5 bases). The CDR3 sequence is 14 residues long. V was clipped by 5 bases and J by 2 bases, with 10 bases between them. Germline lookup yields CDR1 WNHNN and CDR2 SYGVQD (reference sequence). CDR3: CASSLTDTYNEQFF. The CDR3 bases are TGCGCCAGCAGTTTAACGGACACCTACAATGAGCAGTTCTTC.

DNA of the CDR3: TGTGCCAGCAGCCAAGGACAGTACAATGAGCAGTTCTTC. It is translated as CASSQGQYNEQFF. The chain links TRBV3-1 (or the pseudogene TRBV3-2) to TRBJ2-1, with D possibly being TRBD1 (5 bases). CDR1 and CDR2 (germline): LGHDT, YNNKEL (reference sequence). CDR3 length: 13 residues. The ends were cut back, 1 base at V and 4 bases at J, with 5 bases in the middle.

V gene TRBV29-1 combines with J gene TRBJ2-3; TRBD1 matches 9 bases. The V segment lost 2 bases and the J segment 1 base; nucleotides outside the gene matches: 10. Germline V gives CDR1 SQVTM, CDR2 ANQGSEA. CDR3 length: 17 residues. The CDR3 DNA is TGCAGCGTTGAACCGGGACAGGGACGAAAGGGCACAGATACGCAGTATTTT. Encoded protein: CSVEPGQGRKGTDTQYF.

CDR3 in DNA: TGCAGTGCCCCAATCACAGATACGCAGTATTTT. Amino acid sequence: CSAPITDTQYF. The chain uses TRBV20-1 and TRBJ2-3; no reliable D call. This CDR3 spans 11 amino acids. With 6 bases removed from V and 2 bases from J, the gap between germline ends came to 6 bases. Germline V lookup: CDR1 DFQATT, CDR2 SNEGSKA (reference sequence).

The chain employs TRBV20-1 and TRBJ2-1; 9 bases match TRBD2. The CDR3 runs 13 residues. CDR1 is DFQATT, CDR2 SNEGSKA, per germline (reference sequence). Germline trimming cut 3 bases from V and 3 bases from J; bases unmatched to any gene: 0. DNA for the CDR3: TGCAGTGCTAGTAGCGGGGGCTACAATGAGCAGTTCTTC. Translating gives CSASSGGYNEQFF.